This TCR beta chain was captured in a study of blood T cell repertoires in COVID-19. Study background: PBMCs, B-cell-depleted T cells, or T cells were the source of the cDNA or gDNA that made up the material.

This CDR3 has 16 residues. CDR1 and CDR2 (germline): MGHRA, YSYEKL. Losses at the gene ends were 4 bases for V and 7 bases for J; bases not matched to a gene: 11. Authors' methods: Amplification from reference gene primers served as the basis for estimated nucleated cell counts. Using immunoSEQ multiplex PCR, the repertoire was profiled, and TCRdb retains in-frame clones only, with some absent. D and trimming come from the DNA, and the V and J calls and clone size come from that table. The data show over 95,000 clones, with 85% to 90% seen just once and 19% held by the top ten. The chain employs TRBV4-1 and TRBJ1-4; TRBD1 aligns across 8 bases. Material: peripheral blood. The receptor was isolated from a human donor with acute or convalescent COVID-19. The donor label of this sample is uncertain. CDR3 nucleotide sequence: TGCGCCAGCAGCCGGGCGGCCCAGGGGGCGGGTGAAAAACTGTTTTTT. This codes for CASSRAAQGAGEKLFF.